These 21 T cell receptor beta chains were sequenced from one sample in a study of T cell clusters in autoimmune cytopenias. TRB rearrangements were amplified by touch-down multiplex PCR with mixed TRB-A/B primers. TCRdb re-called the multiplex PCR reads; one entry per CDR3 protein, DNA not given. This sample's clone table lists about 4,900 distinct CDR3 sequences. TRB amplification used approximately 250 ng of peripheral blood genomic DNA. The sample comprised peripheral blood. These receptors all come from a human donor with an autoimmune cytopenia or autoimmune hepatitis (not recorded which).

This clonotype counts as medium-sized by frequency. This chain uses TRBV7-2 with TRBJ2-5; TCRdb gives TRBD2 as the D gene, but with no DNA this cannot be confirmed. The CDR3 has 20 amino acids. CDR1 SGHTA and CDR2 FQGNSA come from the germline V gene. The CDR3 region is CASSLGTPGLSGRAQETQYF.

The chain recombines TRBV20-1 with TRBJ2-3. The CDR3 has 14 amino acids. Germline V gene lookup returns CDR1 DFQATT and CDR2 SNEGSKA (reference sequence). The CDR3 is CSARDAVGTDTQYF.

This chain connects TRBV2 to TRBJ2-1. Germline V gene lookup returns CDR1 SNHLY and CDR2 FYNNEI. CDR3 length equals 12 residues. The CDR3 sequence is CASSVGGNKQFF.

The genes are TRBV5-1 and TRBJ2-2; TCRdb lists TRBD2, though no DNA is available to test this call. Per the germline V gene, CDR1 is SGHRS and CDR2 is YFSETQ. The CDR3 is made up of 18 amino acids. CDR3 sequence: CASSLGLRPGRNTGELFF.

By frequency, this clonotype is large (0.1 to 1%). The chain combines TRBV29-1 with TRBJ2-7. This CDR3 is built from 14 residues. Looked up from germline, CDR1 is SQVTM and CDR2 is ANQGSEA. Here the CDR3 reads CSVDSSGSLDEQYF.

According to its frequency, this clonotype is medium-sized. The chain links TRBV29-1 to TRBJ2-7; TCRdb reports TRBD1, a call that lacks DNA to check it against. CDR1 and CDR2 (germline): SQVTM, ANQGSEA. This CDR3 contains 13 residues. CDR3 in amino acids: CSVDGTEAGKQYF.

The CDR3 here is CASSLVGTTLYF. The chain carries TRBV7-9 and TRBJ1-3; as DNA is missing, the TRBD1 call by TCRdb cannot be tested. The CDR3 covers 12 residues. The germline V gene encodes CDR1 SEHNR and CDR2 FQNEAQ (reference sequence). Full variable domain (rest looked up from reference TRBV7-9 and TRBJ1-3): DTGVSQNPRHKITKRGQNVTFRCDPISEHNRLYWYRQTLGQGPEFLTYFQNEAQLEKSRLLSDRFSAERPKGSFSTLEIQRTEQGDSAMYLCASSLVGTTLYFGEGSWLTVV.

This clonotype registers medium-sized by frequency. The gene calls are TRBV19 and TRBJ1-3. The CDR3 spans 13 residues. CDR1 LNHDA and CDR2 SQIVND come from the germline V gene (reference sequence). Here the CDR3 reads CASRKEAGNTIYF. Filled out from reference TRBV19 and TRBJ1-3, the complete variable domain reads DGGITQSPKYLFRKEGQNVTLSCEQNLNHDAMYWYRQDPGQGLRLIYYSQIVNDFQKGDIAEGYSVSREKKESFPLTVTSAQKNPTAFYLCASRKEAGNTIYFGEGSWLTVV.

The chain couples TRBV7-9 to TRBJ1-4. This CDR3 has 16 amino acids. Germline lookup yields CDR1 SEHNR and CDR2 FQNEAQ (reference sequence). The CDR3 protein is CASSLGGLGTNEKLFF.

J is TRBJ2-7 and V is TRBV5-1. Germline assignment: CDR1 SGHRS and CDR2 YFSETQ. The CDR3 contains 14 residues. CDR3 in amino acids: CASSLAGSSYEQYF.

Measured by frequency, this clonotype is medium-sized (0.01 to 0.1%). CDR3 amino acids: CASAPNRQETQYF. The gene calls are TRBV19 and TRBJ2-5; with no DNA, the TCRdb D assignment of TRBD1 cannot be verified. Germline lookup yields CDR1 LNHDA and CDR2 SQIVND (reference sequence). The CDR3 loop spans 13 amino acids.

The rearrangement joins TRBV7-2 to TRBJ2-3; as DNA is missing, the TRBD2 call by TCRdb cannot be tested. This CDR3 has 16 residues. Germline V CDR1 and CDR2: SGHTA, FQGNSA. CDR3 in amino acids: CASSRTGTSGSDTQYF.

The chain uses TRBV19 and TRBJ1-1. Per the germline V gene, CDR1 is LNHDA and CDR2 is SQIVND (reference sequence). The CDR3 totals 13 residues. The CDR3 sequence is CASSLGPDTEAFF.

The J gene is TRBJ2-1, the V gene TRBV24-1; TCRdb's D call of TRBD1 is untestable without DNA. The CDR3 is made up of 16 amino acids. Germline V gives CDR1 KGHDR, CDR2 SFDVKD. The CDR3 here is CATSDTTGGAYNEQFF.

Considering frequency, this clonotype is medium-sized (0.01 to 0.1%). The chain joins TRBV13 to TRBJ2-7; the TCRdb D gene call, TRBD1, has no DNA to confirm it. Germline V CDR1 and CDR2: PRHDT, FYEKMQ (reference sequence). The CDR3 consists of 13 residues. The CDR3 here is CATTLFTGSEQYF.

This chain connects TRBV5-4 to TRBJ2-6. This CDR3 region has 17 residues. CDR1 is SGHNT, CDR2 YYREEE, per germline (reference sequence). The CDR3 loop is CASSLGGQGSGANVLTF.

Frequency places this clonotype as medium-sized. V is TRBV6-1 and J is TRBJ2-3; the TCRdb call, TRBD1, lacks DNA for checking. The CDR3 runs 15 residues. CDR1 is MNHNS and CDR2 is SASEGT in the germline V gene. The CDR3 sequence is CASSEPGARTDTQYF.

This clonotype is identified as medium-sized from frequency. This chain links TRBV19 with TRBJ2-2. Germline values: CDR1 LNHDA, CDR2 SQIVND (reference sequence). The CDR3 spans 13 residues. CDR3 amino acids: CASSIPYTGELFF.

This clonotype shows up as medium-sized by frequency. The J gene is TRBJ2-1, the V gene TRBV15; the D gene TCRdb calls, TRBD1, cannot be checked with no DNA. The V gene's germline CDR1 is LNHNV and CDR2 YYDKDF (reference sequence). This CDR3 is built from 18 residues. CDR3 residues: CATSRGLPRTGTYNEQFF.

This clonotype is deemed medium-sized by its frequency. The chain joins TRBV5-6 to TRBJ1-1. Germline assignment: CDR1 SGHDT and CDR2 YYEEEE. The CDR3 sequence is 14 residues long. CDR3 protein: CASRPVQGYTEAFF. Looking up the rest from reference TRBV5-6 and TRBJ1-1 gives the full variable domain: DAGVTQSPTHLIKTRGQQVTLRCSPKSGHDTVSWYQQALGQGPQFIFQYYEEEERQRGNFPDRFSGHQFPNYSSELNVNALLLGDSALYLCASRPVQGYTEAFFGQGTRLTVV.

The chain carries TRBV12-3 or TRBV12-4 and TRBJ2-7; TCRdb's D gene call, TRBD1, goes unchecked for lack of DNA. The CDR3 is 14 residues long. CDR3 loop: CASSPGTGFGEQFF.